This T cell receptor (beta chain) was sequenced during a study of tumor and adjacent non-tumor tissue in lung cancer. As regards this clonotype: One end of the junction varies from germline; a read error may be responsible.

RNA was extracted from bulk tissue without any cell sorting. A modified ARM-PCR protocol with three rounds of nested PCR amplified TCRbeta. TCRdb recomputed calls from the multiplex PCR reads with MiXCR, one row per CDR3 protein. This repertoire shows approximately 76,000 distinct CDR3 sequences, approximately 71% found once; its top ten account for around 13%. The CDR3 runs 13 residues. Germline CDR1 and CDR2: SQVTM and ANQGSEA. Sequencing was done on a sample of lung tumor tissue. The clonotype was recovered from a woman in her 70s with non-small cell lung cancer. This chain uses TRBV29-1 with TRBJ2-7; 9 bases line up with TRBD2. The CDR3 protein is CSVGLACSYEQYF. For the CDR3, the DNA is TGCAGTGTTGGACTAGCGTGCTCCTACGAGCAGTACTTC.